The rows below give T cell receptor beta chains drawn from one sample of a study of cytomegalovirus exposure and HLA in healthy donors. This table comes from immunoSEQ multiplex PCR, and its TCRdb copy is limited to in-frame clones, with some not included. The sample has 90,000 to 100,000 clones; approximately 78% are singletons. Sequencing was done on a sample of PBMCs. The receptors stem from a middle-aged man in good health and CMV-seronegative. CDR3s include the opening cysteine and the closing phenylalanine or tryptophan. Each record gives: J gene, V gene, CDR3 protein.

>TRBJ1-1|TRBV5-4
CASSGTMNTEAFF
>TRBJ1-5|TRBV6-5
CASSYGGVGQPQHF
>TRBJ2-2|TRBV19
CASSPRTGNTGELFF
>TRBJ1-4|TRBV5-1
CASSLLRQGYGEKLFF
>TRBJ2-3|TRBV5-1
CASSSPRLGDRADTQYF
>TRBJ1-1|TRBV4-3
CASSQDSRQGTEAFF
>TRBJ2-3|TRBV27
CASSESGPGAATQYF
>TRBJ2-2|TRBV5-1
CASSLSGSSGELFF
>TRBJ2-1|TRBV28
CASSSVRKGNEQFF
>TRBJ1-1|TRBV15
CATSRSDRFNTEAFF
>TRBJ1-5|TRBV5-6
CASSLAGYSNQPQHF
>TRBJ1-5|TRBV2
CASSDPVRLDQPQHF
>TRBJ1-1|TRBV6-1
CASSLRDKAEAFF
>-|TRBV30
CAWGPGQGAYEQYF
>TRBJ1-4|TRBV15
CATSKRGTSKTNEKLFF
>TRBJ2-1|TRBV9
CASSATGGPLREQFF
>TRBJ1-1|TRBV19
CASGTGRPTNTEAFF
>TRBJ2-7|TRBV30
CAWSSGGISEQYF
>TRBJ1-2|TRBV28
CAILHLGGYGYTF
>TRBJ2-7|TRBV7-6
CASSLGQDRANEQYF
>TRBJ2-4|TRBV15
CATSREAGFGIQYF
>TRBJ1-1|TRBV4-1
CASSPQGITEAFF
>TRBJ2-7|TRBV5-5
CASSSLTGNYEQYF
>TRBJ1-4|TRBV6-1
CASSEYPSPGLFF